This TCR beta chain was recorded in a study of Ad26.COV2.S vaccination and SARS-CoV-2 variants. Study background: Once, or twice with 56 days between doses, Ad26.COV2.S was given intramuscularly. General observations from the study: After vaccination, substantial breadth of spike-specific CD8+ and CD4+ responses was reported.

As regards this clone: The antigen remains undetermined.

The junction had 7 bases not matched to a gene; V was cut back by 6 bases and J by 10 bases. CDR1 and CDR2 (germline): SEHNR, FQNEAQ (reference sequence). CDR3 size: 13 residues. Generated by immunoSEQ multiplex PCR, the TCRdb table keeps only in-frame clones and is missing some. The sample yields a few hundred thousand clones, approximately 90% seen once. Treatment of the sample: roughly 20 received Ad26.COV2.S at low or high dose, single or two shots; roughly five received placebo; per-sample allocation not given. Samples came from day 63 after the first vaccine or placebo injection. An Ad26 vector expressing Wuhan-strain SARS-CoV-2 spike served as the vaccine.

The TCR sequence derives from a person aged 18-60 years who received the Ad26.COV2.S COVID-19 vaccine or a placebo. The chain is built from TRBV7-9 and TRBJ2-1, with TRBD1 matching over 9 bases. The source was peripheral blood, collected in a trial of Ad26.COV2.S vaccine versus placebo. The DNA for the CDR3 is TGTGCCAGCAGTAGTGGGACAGGGCAAGAGCAGTTCTTC. Protein: CASSSGTGQEQFF.